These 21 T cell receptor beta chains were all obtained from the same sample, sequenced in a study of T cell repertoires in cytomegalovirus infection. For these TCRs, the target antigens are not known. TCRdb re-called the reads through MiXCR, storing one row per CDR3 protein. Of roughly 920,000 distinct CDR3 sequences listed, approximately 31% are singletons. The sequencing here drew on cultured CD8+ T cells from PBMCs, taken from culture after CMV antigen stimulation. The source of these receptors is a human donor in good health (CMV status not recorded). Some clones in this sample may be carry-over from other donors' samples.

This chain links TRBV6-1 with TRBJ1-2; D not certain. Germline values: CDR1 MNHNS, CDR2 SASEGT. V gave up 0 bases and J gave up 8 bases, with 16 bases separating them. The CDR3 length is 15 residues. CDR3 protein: CASSEARRGPRGYTF. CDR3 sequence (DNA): TGTGCCAGCAGTGAAGCAAGGAGAGGCCCCCGGGGCTACACCTTC.

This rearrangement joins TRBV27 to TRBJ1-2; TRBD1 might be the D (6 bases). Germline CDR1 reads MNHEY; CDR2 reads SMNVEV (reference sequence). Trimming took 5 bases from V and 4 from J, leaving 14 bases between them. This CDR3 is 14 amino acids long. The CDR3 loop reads CASSTGSRSYGYTF. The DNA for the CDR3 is TGTGCCAGCAGTACAGGGTCCCGAAGCTATGGCTACACCTTC.

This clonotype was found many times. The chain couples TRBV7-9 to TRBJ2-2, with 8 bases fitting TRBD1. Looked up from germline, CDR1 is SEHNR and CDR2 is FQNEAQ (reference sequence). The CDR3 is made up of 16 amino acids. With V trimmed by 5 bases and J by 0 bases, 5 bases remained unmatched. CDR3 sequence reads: CASSPARGPNTGELFF. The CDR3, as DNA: TGTGCCAGCAGCCCAGCCAGGGGGCCGAACACCGGGGAGCTGTTTTTT. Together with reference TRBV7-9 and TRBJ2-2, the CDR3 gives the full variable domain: DTGVSQNPRHKITKRGQNVTFRCDPISEHNRLYWYRQTLGQGPEFLTYFQNEAQLEKSRLLSDRFSAERPKGSFSTLEIQRTEQGDSAMYLCASSPARGPNTGELFFGEGSRLTVL.

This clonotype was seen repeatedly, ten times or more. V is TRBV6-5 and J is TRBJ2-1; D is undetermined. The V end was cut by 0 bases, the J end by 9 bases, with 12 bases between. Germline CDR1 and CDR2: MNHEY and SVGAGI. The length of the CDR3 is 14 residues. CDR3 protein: CASSYSGPLGEQFF. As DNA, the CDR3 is TGTGCCAGCAGTTACTCTGGACCTCTGGGTGAGCAGTTCTTC.

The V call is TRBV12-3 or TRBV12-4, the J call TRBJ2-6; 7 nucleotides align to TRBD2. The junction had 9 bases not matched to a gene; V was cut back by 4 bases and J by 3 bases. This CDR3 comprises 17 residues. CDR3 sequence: CASSSSGRLFGANVLTF. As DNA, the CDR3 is TGTGCCAGCAGTTCTAGCGGCAGGCTATTTGGGGCCAACGTCCTGACTTTC.

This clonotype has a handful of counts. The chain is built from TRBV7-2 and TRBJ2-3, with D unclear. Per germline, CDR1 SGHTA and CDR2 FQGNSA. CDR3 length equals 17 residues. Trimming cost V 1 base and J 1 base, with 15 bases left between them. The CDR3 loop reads CASSLVYKVQGTDTQYF. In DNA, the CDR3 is TGTGCCAGCAGCTTAGTGTATAAGGTTCAGGGCACAGATACGCAGTATTTT.

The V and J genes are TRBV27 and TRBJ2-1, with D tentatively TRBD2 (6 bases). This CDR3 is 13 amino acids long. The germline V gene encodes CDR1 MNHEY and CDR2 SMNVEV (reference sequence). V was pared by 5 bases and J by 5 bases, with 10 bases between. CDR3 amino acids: CASSKGLHNEQFF. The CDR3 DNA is TGTGCCAGCAGTAAGGGACTTCACAATGAGCAGTTCTTC.

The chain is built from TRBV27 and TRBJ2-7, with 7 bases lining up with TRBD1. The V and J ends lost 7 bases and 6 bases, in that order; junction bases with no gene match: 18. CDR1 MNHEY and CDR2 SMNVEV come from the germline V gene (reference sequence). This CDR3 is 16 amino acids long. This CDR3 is CASTSKGDSLIVEQYF. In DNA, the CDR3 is TGTGCCAGCACCTCAAAGGGGGACAGTCTGATTGTCGAGCAGTACTTC.

CDR3 sequence (DNA): TGTGCCAGCAGTTTGAGCTCCAGGGATGACTATGGCTACACCTTC. Its protein product is CASSLSSRDDYGYTF. The chain links TRBV28 to TRBJ1-2, with a weak D call TRBD1 (5 bases). The V end lost 3 bases, the J end lost 3 bases, and 14 bases lay between the germline ends. The CDR3 has 15 amino acids. The germline gives CDR1 MDHEN, CDR2 SYDVKM.

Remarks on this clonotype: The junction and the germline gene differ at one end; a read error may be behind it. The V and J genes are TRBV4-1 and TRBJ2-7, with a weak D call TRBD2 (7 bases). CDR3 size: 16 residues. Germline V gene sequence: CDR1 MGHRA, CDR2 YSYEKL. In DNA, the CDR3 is TGTGCCAGCAGCCAAGATAAGGGGGGGGCCCTCAACGAGCAGTACTTC. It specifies CASSQDKGGALNEQYF.

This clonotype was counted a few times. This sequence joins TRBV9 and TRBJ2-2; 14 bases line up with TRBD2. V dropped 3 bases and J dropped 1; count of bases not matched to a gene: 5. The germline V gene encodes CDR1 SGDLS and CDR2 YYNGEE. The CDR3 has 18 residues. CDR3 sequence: CASSASGTSGGNTGELFF. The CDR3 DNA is TGTGCCAGCAGCGCGAGCGGGACTAGCGGGGGGAACACCGGGGAGCTGTTTTTT.

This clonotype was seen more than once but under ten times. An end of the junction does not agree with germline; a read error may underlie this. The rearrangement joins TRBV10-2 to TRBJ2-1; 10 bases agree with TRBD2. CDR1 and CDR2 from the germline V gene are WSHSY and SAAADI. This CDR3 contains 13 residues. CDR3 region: CASIPSGGGEQFF. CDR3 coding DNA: TGCGCCAGCATCCCTAGCGGGGGCGGTGAGCAGTTCTTT.

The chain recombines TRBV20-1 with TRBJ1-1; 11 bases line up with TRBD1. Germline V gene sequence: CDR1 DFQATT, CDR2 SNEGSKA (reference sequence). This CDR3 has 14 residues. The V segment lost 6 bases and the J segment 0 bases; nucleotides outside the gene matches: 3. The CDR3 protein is CSAGQGAVNTEAFF. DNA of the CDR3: TGCAGTGCCGGACAGGGGGCTGTGAACACTGAAGCTTTCTTT.

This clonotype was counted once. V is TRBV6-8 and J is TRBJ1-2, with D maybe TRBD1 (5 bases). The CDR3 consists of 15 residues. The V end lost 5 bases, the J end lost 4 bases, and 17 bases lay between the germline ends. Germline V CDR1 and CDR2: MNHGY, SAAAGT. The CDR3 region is CASSVRTRVFYGYTF. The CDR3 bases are TGTGCCAGCAGTGTTCGGACAAGGGTCTTCTATGGCTACACCTTC.

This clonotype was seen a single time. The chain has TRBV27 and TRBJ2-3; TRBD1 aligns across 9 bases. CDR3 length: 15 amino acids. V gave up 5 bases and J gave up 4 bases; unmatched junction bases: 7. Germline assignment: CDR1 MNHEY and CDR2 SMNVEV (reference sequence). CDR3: CASSIRDRVADTQYF. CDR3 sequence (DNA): TGTGCCAGCAGTATCCGGGACAGGGTCGCAGATACGCAGTATTTT.

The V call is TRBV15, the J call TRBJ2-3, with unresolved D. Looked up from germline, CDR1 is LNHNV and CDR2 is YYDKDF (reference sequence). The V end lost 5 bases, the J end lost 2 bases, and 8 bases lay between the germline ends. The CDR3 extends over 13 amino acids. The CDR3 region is CATSGWATDTQYF. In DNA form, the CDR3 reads TGTGCCACCAGCGGATGGGCCACAGATACGCAGTATTTT.

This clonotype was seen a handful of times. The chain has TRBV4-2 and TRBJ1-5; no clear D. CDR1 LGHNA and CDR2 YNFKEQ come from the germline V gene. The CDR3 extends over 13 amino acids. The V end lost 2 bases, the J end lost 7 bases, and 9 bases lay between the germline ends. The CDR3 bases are TGTGCCAGCAGCCAACATGTGTGGCAGCCCCAGCATTTT. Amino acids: CASSQHVWQPQHF.

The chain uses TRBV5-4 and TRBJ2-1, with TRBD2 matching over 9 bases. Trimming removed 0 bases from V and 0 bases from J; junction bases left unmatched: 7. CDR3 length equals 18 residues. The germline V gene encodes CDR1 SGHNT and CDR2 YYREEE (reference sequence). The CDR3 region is CASSLVAGAILSYNEQFF. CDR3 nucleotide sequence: TGTGCCAGCAGCTTGGTAGCGGGGGCCATTCTCTCCTACAATGAGCAGTTCTTC.

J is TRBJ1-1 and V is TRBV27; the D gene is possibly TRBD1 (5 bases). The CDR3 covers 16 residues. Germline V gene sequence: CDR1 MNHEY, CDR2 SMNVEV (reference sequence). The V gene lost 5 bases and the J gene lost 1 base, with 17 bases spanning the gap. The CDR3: CASSQVKGLPNTEAFF. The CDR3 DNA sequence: TGTGCCAGCAGTCAGGTAAAGGGGCTTCCGAACACTGAAGCTTTCTTT.

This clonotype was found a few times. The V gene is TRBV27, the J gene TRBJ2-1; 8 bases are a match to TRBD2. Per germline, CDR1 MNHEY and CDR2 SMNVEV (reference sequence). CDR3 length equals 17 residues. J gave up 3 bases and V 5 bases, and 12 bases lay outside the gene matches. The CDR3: CASSPFLTSGFYNEQFF. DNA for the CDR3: TGTGCCAGCAGTCCCTTTCTTACTAGCGGTTTCTACAATGAGCAGTTCTTC.

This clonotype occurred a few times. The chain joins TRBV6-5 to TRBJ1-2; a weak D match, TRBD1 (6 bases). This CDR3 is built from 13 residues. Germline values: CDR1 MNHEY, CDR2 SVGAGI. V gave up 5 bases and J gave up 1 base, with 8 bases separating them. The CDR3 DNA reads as TGTGCCAGCAGTCGACAGGATAACTATGGCTACACCTTC. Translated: CASSRQDNYGYTF.